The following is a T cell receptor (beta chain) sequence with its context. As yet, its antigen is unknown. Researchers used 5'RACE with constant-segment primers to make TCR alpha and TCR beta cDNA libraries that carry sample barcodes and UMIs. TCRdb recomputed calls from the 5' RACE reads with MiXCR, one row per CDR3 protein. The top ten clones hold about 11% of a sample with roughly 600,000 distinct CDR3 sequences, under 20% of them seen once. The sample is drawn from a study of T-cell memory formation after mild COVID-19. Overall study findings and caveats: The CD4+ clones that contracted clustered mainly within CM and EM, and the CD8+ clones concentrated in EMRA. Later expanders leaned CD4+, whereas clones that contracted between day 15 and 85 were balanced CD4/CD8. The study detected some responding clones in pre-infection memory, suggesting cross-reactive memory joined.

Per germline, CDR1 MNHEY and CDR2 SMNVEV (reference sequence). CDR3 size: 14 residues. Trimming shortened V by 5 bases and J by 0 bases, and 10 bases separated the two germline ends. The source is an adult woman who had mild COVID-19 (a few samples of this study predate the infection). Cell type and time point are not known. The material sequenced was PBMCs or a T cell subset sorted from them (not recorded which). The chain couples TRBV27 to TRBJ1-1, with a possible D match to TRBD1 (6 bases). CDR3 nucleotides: TGTGCCAGCAGTAAAGGGGGAATGAACACTGAAGCTTTCTTT. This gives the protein CASSKGGMNTEAFF.